This record covers a single T cell receptor (beta chain). Its antigen is undetermined. The data belong to a study of blood T cells in healthy people across ages. Study-wide points: A roughly linear fall in TCR beta diversity per million T cells was seen with increasing age.

Trimming removed 1 base at V and 6 bases at J, with 16 bases between. The germline gives CDR1 SGHDN, CDR2 FVKESK. CDR3 size: 15 residues. A J-beta primer mix and a sample-barcoded 5' primer were used in a second PCR of about 6 to 12 cycles. TCRdb re-called the 5' RACE reads with MiXCR, one entry per CDR3 protein. The repertoire includes 1.5 million to 2 million distinct CDR3 sequences, around 40% of them detected once, and more than 20% sits in the top ten. Sequencing was done on a sample of blood. V usage is TRBV14 and J usage is TRBJ2-7, with D possibly TRBD1 on 5 matching bases. The clonotype comes from a human donor in good health. The CDR3 nucleotides read TGTGCCAGCAGCCAAGTCGCAGGGCCAGTCTCCGAGCAGTACTTC. Its protein is CASSQVAGPVSEQYF.